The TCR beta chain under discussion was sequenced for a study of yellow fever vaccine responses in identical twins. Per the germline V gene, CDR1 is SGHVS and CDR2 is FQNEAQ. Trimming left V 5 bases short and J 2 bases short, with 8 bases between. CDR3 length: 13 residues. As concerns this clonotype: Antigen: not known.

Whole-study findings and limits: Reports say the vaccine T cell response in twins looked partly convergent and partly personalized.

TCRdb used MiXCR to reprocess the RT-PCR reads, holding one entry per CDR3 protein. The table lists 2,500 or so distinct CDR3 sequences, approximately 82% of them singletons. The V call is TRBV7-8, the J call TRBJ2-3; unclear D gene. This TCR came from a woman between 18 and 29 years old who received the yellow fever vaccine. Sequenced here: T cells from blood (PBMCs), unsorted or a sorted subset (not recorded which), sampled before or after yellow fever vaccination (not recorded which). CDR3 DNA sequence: TGTGCCAGCAGCAGGCCTGACACAGATACGCAGTATTTT. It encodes CASSRPDTDTQYF.